This note documents a single T cell receptor beta chain sequence. The method was immunoSEQ multiplex PCR; TCRdb's version includes in-frame clones alone and lacks a portion of them. The data contain around 1,100,000 clones, approximately 75% of them singletons. The entry originates in a study of shared clonotypes between healthy human individuals. The CDR3 loop spans 15 amino acids. The germline gives CDR1 MNHNS, CDR2 SASEGT. V trimming: 6 bases; J trimming: 1 base; junction bases outside the gene matches: 8. Sequenced: memory CD4+ T cells from PBMCs. Specified subset: CD45RA-negative fraction. The V call is TRBV6-1, the J call TRBJ2-7; 8 bases line up with TRBD1. The TCR sequence derives from a man younger than 35 in good health. Some clones in this sample may be carry-over from other donors' samples. CDR3 in amino acids: CASRGTGDASYEQYF. CDR3 coding DNA: TGTGCCAGCAGGGGGACAGGAGATGCTTCCTACGAGCAGTACTTC.